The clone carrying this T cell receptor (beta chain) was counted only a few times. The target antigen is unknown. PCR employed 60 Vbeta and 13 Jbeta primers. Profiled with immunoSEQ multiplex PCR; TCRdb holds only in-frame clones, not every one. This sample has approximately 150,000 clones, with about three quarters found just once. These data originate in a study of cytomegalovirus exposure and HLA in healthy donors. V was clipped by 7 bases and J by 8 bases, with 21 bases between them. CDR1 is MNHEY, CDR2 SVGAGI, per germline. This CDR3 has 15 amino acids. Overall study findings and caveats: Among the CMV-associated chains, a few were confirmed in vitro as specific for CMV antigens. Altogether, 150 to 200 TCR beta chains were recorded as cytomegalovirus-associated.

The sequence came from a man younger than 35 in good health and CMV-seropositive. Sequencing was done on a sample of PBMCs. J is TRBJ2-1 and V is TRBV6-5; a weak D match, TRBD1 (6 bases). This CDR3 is CASTRVSWGRDEQFF. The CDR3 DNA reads TGTGCCAGCACCCGAGTCAGTTGGGGGCGGGATGAGCAGTTCTTC.